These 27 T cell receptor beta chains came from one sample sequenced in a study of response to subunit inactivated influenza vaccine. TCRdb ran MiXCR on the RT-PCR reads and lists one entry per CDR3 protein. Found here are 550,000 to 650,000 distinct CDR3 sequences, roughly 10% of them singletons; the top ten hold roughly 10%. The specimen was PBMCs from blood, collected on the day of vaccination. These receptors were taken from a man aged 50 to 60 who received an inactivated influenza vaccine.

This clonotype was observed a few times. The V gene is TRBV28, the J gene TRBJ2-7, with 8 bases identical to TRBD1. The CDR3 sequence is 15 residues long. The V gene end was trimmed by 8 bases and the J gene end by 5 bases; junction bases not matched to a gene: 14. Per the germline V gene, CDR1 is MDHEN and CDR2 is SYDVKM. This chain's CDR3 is CASGSDRTGRHEQYF. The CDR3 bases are TGTGCCAGCGGGTCCGACCGGACAGGGAGGCACGAGCAGTACTTC.

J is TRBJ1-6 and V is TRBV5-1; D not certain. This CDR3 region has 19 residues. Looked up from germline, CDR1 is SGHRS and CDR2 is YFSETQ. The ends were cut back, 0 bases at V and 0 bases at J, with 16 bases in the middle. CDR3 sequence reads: CASSLGIIGLHSYNSPLHF. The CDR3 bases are TGCGCCAGCAGCTTGGGTATTATAGGACTTCACTCCTATAATTCACCCCTCCACTTT.

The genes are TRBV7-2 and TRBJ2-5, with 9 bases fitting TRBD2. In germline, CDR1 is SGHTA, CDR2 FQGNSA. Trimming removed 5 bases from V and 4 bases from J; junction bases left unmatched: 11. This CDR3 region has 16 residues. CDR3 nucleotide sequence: TGTGCCAGCAGCCAGACTAGCGGTTATAAGGGAGAGACCCAGTACTTC. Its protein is CASSQTSGYKGETQYF.

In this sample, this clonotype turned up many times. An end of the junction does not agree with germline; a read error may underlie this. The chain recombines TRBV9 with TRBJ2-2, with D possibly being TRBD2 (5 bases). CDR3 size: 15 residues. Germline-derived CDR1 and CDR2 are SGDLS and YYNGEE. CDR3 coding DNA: TGTGCCAGCAGTGTAGTTGCCGGAGGAACCGGGGAGCTGTTTTTT. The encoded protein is CASSVVAGGTGELFF.

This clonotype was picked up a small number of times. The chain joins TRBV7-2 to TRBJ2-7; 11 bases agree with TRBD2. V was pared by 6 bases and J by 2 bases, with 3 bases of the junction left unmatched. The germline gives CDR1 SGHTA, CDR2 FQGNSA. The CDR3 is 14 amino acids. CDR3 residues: CASSRLAGTYEQYF. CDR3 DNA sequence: TGTGCCAGCAGTCGACTAGCGGGGACCTACGAGCAGTACTTC.

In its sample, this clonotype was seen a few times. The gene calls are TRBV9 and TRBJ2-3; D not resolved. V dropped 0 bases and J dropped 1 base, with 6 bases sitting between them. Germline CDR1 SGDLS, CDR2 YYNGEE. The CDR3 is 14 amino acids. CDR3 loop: CASSVATGTDTQYF. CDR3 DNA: TGTGCCAGCAGCGTAGCTACGGGCACAGATACGCAGTATTTT.

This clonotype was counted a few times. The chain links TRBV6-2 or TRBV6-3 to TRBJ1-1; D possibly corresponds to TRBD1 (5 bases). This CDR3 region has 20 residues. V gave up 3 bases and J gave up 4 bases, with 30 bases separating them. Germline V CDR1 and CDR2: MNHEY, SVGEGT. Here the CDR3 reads CASSYNRRQGWSDVGTEAFF. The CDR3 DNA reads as TGTGCCAGCAGTTATAATCGCCGGCAGGGTTGGTCGGACGTCGGCACTGAAGCTTTCTTT.

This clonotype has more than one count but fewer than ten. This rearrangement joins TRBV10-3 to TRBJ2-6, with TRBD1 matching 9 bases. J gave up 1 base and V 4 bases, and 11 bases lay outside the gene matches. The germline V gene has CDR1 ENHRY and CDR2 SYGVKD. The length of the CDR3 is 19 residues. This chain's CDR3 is CAISAYGDRVSSGANVLTF. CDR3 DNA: TGTGCCATCAGTGCCTATGGGGACAGGGTATCATCTGGGGCCAACGTCCTGACTTTC.

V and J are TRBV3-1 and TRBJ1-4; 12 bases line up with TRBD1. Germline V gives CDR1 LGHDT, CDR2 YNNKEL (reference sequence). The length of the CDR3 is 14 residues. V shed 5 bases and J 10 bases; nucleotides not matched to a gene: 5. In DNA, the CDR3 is TGTGCCAGCAGCGAGGGACAGGGGGCCCTAAAACTGTTTTTT. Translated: CASSEGQGALKLFF.

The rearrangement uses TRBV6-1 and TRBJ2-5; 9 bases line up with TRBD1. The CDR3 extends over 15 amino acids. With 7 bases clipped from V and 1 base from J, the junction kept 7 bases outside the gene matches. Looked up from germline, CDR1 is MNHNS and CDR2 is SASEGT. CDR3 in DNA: TGTGCCAGCACCTTCGGGACAGGGCCCCAAGAGACCCAGTACTTC. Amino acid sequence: CASTFGTGPQETQYF.

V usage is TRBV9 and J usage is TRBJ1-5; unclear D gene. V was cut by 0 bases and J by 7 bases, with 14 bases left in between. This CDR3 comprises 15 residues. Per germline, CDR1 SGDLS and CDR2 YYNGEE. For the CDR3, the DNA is TGTGCCAGCAGCGTAGGCGGGGAGCTGAGCCAGCCCCAGCATTTT. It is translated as CASSVGGELSQPQHF.

The CDR3, as DNA: TGCGCCAGCAGCTACGTAGGGGGCGGGGACGAGCAGTACTTC. Amino acids: CASSYVGGGDEQYF. The chain joins TRBV10-2 to TRBJ2-7; TRBD1 might be the D (7 bases). Trimming left V 6 bases short and J 5 bases short, with 17 bases between. The CDR3 runs to 14 residues. CDR1 is WSHSY, CDR2 SAAADI, per germline.

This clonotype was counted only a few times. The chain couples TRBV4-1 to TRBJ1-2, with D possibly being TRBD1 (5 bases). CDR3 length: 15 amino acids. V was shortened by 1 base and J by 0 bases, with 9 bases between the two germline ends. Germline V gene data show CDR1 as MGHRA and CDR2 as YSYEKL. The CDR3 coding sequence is TGCGCCAGCAGCCAAGGACAGTTCGCTAACTATGGCTACACCTTC. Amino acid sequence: CASSQGQFANYGYTF.

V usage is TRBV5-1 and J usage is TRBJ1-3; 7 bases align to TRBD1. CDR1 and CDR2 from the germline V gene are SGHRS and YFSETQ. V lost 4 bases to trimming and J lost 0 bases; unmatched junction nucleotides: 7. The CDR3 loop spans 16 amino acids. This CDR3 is CASSEQGQTSGNTIYF. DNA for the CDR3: TGCGCCAGCAGCGAACAGGGACAGACCTCTGGAAACACCATATATTTT.

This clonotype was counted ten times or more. The CDR3 DNA follows: TGCGCCAGCAGCCAAGTTATCTCCACAGATACGCAGTATTTT. The encoded protein is CASSQVISTDTQYF. The chain couples TRBV4-1 to TRBJ2-3; D remains ambiguous. Germline values: CDR1 MGHRA, CDR2 YSYEKL. The V and J ends lost 1 base and 2 bases respectively, with 7 bases between them. This CDR3 comprises 14 residues.

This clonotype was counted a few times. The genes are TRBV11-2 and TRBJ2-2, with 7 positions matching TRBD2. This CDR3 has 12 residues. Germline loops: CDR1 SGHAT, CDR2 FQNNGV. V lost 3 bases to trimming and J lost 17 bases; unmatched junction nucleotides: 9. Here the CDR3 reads CASSLGREASFF. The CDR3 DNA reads TGTGCCAGCAGCTTGGGGAGGGAGGCGTCCTTTTTT. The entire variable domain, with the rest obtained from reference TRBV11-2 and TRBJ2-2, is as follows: EAGVAQSPRYKIIEKRQSVAFWCNPISGHATLYWYQQILGQGPKLLIQFQNNGVVDDSQLPKDRFSAERLKGVDSTLKIQPAKLEDSAVYLCASSLGREASFFGEGSRLTVL.

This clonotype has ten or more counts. The CDR3 sequence: CASRRTSGRGDTQYF. The CDR3 region has the DNA TGTGCCAGCAGGAGGACTAGCGGGAGAGGGGATACGCAGTATTTT. The rearrangement joins TRBV28 to TRBJ2-3; 13 bases are a match to TRBD2. V gave up 6 bases and J gave up 6 bases; unmatched junction bases: 6. From germline, CDR1 is MDHEN and CDR2 SYDVKM. The CDR3 loop spans 15 amino acids.

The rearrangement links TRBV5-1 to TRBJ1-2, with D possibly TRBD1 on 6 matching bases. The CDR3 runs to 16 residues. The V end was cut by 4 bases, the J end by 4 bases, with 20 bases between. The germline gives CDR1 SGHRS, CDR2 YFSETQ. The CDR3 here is CASSPGHNLAPYGYTF. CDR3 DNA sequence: TGCGCCAGCAGCCCGGGACATAACCTAGCGCCCTATGGCTACACCTTC. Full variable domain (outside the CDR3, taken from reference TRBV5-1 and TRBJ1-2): KAGVTQTPRYLIKTRGQQVTLSCSPISGHRSVSWYQQTPGQGLQFLFEYFSETQRNKGNFPGRFSGRQFSNSRSEMNVSTLELGDSALYLCASSPGHNLAPYGYTFGSGTRLTVV.

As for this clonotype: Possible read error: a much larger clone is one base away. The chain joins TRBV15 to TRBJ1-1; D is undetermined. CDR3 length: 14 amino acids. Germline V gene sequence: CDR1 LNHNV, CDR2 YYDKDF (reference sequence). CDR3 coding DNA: TGTGTCACCAGCGAATTCCGGTGGGACACTGAAGCTTTCTTT. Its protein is CVTSEFRWDTEAFF.

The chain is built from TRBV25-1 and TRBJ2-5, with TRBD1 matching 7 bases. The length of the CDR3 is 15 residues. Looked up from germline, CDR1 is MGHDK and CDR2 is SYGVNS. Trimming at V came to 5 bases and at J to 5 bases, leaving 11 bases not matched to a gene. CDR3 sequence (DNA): TGTGCCAGCAGTAGACAGGGAAGTCGTATGGAGACCCAGTACTTC. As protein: CASSRQGSRMETQYF.

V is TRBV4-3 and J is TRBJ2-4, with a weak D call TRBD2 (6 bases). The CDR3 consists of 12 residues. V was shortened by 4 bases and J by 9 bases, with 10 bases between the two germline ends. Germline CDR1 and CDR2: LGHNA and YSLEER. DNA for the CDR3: TGCGCCAGCAGCCTATGGCGGGGCATTCAGTACTTC. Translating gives CASSLWRGIQYF.

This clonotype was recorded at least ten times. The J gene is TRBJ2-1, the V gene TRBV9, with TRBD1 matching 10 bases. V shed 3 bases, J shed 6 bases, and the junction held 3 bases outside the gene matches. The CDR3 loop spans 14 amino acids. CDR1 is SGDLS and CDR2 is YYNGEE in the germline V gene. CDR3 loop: CASSAGTGANEQFF. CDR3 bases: TGTGCCAGCAGCGCCGGGACAGGGGCCAATGAGCAGTTCTTC.

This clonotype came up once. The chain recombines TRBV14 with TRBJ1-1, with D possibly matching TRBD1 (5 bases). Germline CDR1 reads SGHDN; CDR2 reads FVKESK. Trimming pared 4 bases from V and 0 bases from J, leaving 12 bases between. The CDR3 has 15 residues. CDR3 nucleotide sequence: TGTGCCAGCAGCCGGGCAGGGATCATGAACACTGAAGCTTTCTTT. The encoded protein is CASSRAGIMNTEAFF.

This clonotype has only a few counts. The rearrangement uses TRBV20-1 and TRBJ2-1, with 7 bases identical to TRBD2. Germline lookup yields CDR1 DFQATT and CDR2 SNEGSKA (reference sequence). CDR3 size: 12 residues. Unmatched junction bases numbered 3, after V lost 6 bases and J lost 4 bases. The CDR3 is CSAKLAYNEQFF. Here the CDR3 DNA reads TGCAGTGCAAAACTAGCGTACAATGAGCAGTTCTTC.

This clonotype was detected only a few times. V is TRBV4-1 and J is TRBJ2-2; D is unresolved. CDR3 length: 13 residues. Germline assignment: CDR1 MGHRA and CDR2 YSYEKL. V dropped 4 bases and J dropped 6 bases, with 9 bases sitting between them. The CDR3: CASSPGSSGELFF. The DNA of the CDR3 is TGCGCCAGCAGCCCCGGGTCCTCCGGGGAGCTGTTTTTT.

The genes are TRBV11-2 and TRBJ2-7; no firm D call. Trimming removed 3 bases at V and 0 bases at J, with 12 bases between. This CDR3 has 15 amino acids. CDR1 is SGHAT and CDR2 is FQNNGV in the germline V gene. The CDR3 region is CASSFWRTISYEQYF. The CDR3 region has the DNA TGTGCCAGCAGCTTTTGGCGGACCATCTCCTACGAGCAGTACTTC.

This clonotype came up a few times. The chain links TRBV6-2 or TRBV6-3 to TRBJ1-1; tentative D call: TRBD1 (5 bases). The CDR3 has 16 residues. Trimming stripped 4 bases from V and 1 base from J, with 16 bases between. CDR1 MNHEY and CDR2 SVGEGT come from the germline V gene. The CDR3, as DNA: TGTGCCAGCAGTTCCGGAGGGCAGGGAAGGAACACTGAAGCTTTCTTT. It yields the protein CASSSGGQGRNTEAFF.